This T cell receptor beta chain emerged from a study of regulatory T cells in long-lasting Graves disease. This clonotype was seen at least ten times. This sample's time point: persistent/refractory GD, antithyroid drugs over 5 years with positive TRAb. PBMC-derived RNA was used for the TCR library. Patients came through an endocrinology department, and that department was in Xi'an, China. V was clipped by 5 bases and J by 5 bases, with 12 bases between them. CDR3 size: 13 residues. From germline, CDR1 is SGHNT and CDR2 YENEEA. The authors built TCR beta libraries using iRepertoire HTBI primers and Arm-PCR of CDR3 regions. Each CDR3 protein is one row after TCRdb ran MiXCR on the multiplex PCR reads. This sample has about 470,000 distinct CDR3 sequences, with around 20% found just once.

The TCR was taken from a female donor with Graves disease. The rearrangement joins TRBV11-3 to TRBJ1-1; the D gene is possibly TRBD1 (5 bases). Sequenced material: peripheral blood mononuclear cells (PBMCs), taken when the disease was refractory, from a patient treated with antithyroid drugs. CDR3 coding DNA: TGTGCCAGCAGCCGCGGGGGGTCGACTGAAGCTTTCTTT. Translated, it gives CASSRGGSTEAFF.